The 19 T cell receptor beta chains listed next were all sequenced from one sample in a study of cytomegalovirus exposure and HLA in healthy donors. Primers included in the PCR were 60 Vbeta and 13 Jbeta primers. Some clones are missing from TCRdb's copy, which holds only in-frame ones; the method was immunoSEQ multiplex PCR. Of 90,000 to 120,000 clones listed, about 72% are singletons. Specimen: PBMCs. All receptors derive from a man younger than 35 in good health and CMV-seronegative.

The rearrangement joins TRBV19 to TRBJ2-7, with 12 bases that match TRBD2. V trimming: 4 bases; J trimming: 6 bases; junction bases outside the gene matches: 4. This CDR3 is built from 14 residues. CDR1 and CDR2 (germline): LNHDA, SQIVND (reference sequence). The CDR3 nucleotides are TGTGCCAGTAGTAAACTAGCGGGGGGTGGCGAGCAGTACTTC. This translates into CASSKLAGGGEQYF.

This chain connects TRBV6-6 to TRBJ1-2; no definite D call. V lost 0 bases and J 6 bases, leaving 8 bases between the germline ends. Germline CDR1 MNHNY, CDR2 SVGAGI (reference sequence). The CDR3 length is 13 residues. CDR3 protein: CASSYSWQDGYTF. The CDR3 DNA is TGTGCCAGCAGTTACTCGTGGCAGGATGGCTACACCTTC.

The chain has TRBV5-1 and TRBJ1-3; D uncertain. CDR3 length equals 12 residues. Germline V CDR1 and CDR2: SGHRS, YFSETQ. V lost 5 bases and J 0 bases, leaving 3 bases between the germline ends. This CDR3 is CASSYSGNTIYF. CDR3 nucleotide sequence: TGCGCCAGCAGTTACTCTGGAAACACCATATATTTT.

Only one count was recorded for this clone. The V gene is TRBV2, the J gene TRBJ1-2; 8 bases match TRBD1. Germline V gives CDR1 SNHLY, CDR2 FYNNEI. V was clipped by 6 bases and J by 4 bases; unmatched bases: 16. The CDR3 loop spans 17 amino acids. CDR3 DNA sequence: TGTGCCAGCAGAGCCCTCGAGGGGGACAGGACTTCCTATGGCTACACCTTC. This gives the protein CASRALEGDRTSYGYTF.

This clone turned up a few times. The chain is built from TRBV6-4 and TRBJ2-1; 9 bases are a match to TRBD1. Germline V gives CDR1 MRHNA, CDR2 SNTAGT. V was pared by 5 bases and J by 4 bases, with 6 bases of the junction left unmatched. The CDR3 is made up of 15 amino acids. DNA of the CDR3: TGTGCCAGCAGTCAGGGACAGGGCGATTACAATGAGCAGTTCTTC. The encoded protein is CASSQGQGDYNEQFF.

The V gene is TRBV6-1, the J gene TRBJ1-5; D is ambiguous. The CDR3 length is 15 residues. Trimming removed 5 bases at V and 0 bases at J, with 11 bases between. Germline V CDR1 and CDR2: MNHNS, SASEGT. In nucleotides, the CDR3 is TGTGCCAGCAGTCAGACCGGGAATAGCAATCAGCCCCAGCATTTT. Amino acids: CASSQTGNSNQPQHF.

V and J are TRBV7-8 and TRBJ2-5, with 7 bases lining up with TRBD2. The J call may be wrong; the DNA end is better matched by TRBJ2-7. This CDR3 is 15 amino acids long. The germline CDR1 and CDR2 sequences are SGHVS and FQNEAQ. The chain's CDR3 is CASSPSGAYGDEQYF. The CDR3 nucleotides are TGTGCCAGCAGCCCGAGCGGGGCCTACGGCGACGAGCAGTACTTC.

V and J are TRBV6-1 and TRBJ2-7, with a possible D match to TRBD2 (5 bases). The CDR3 contains 12 residues. Germline CDR1 MNHNS, CDR2 SASEGT. V lost 5 bases and J 12 bases, leaving 17 bases between the germline ends. The CDR3 reads CASSNVEGGRYF. The CDR3 DNA reads as TGTGCCAGCAGTAACGTAGAGGGCGGACGGTACTTC.

The genes are TRBV7-9 and TRBJ1-1; D possibly corresponds to TRBD1 (5 bases). Germline assignment: CDR1 SEHNR and CDR2 FQNEAQ (reference sequence). Trimming removed 1 base from V and 4 bases from J, with 10 bases in between. The CDR3 is 14 residues long. The CDR3 loop reads CASSLEAGGTEAFF. The CDR3 nucleotides read TGTGCCAGCAGCTTAGAGGCGGGGGGCACTGAAGCTTTCTTT.

The J gene is TRBJ1-4, the V gene TRBV10-3; no reliable D call. CDR1 is ENHRY and CDR2 is SYGVKD in the germline V gene. This CDR3 contains 15 residues. V was pared by 2 bases and J by 0 bases, with 7 bases between. The DNA for the CDR3 is TGTGCCATCAGTGAGGACACCACAACTAATGAAAAACTGTTTTTT. Translating gives CAISEDTTTNEKLFF.

The V gene is TRBV18, the J gene TRBJ2-7; a weak D match, TRBD1 (6 bases). The CDR3 loop spans 13 amino acids. Trimming removed 2 bases from V and 6 bases from J, with 11 bases in between. Germline V gene sequence: CDR1 KGHSH, CDR2 LQKENI. CDR3 nucleotides: TGTGCCAGCTCACCATTCAGGGGCGGCGAGCAGTACTTC. Protein product: CASSPFRGGEQYF.

This clone was seen only a few times. The V call is TRBV9, the J call TRBJ2-3; 7 positions agree with TRBD1. Looked up from germline, CDR1 is SGDLS and CDR2 is YYNGEE. J lost 3 bases, V lost 4 bases, and 5 bases had no gene match. The CDR3 covers 14 residues. CDR3 in amino acids: CASSLTGATDTQYF. The CDR3 DNA follows: TGTGCCAGCAGCCTAACAGGGGCAACAGATACGCAGTATTTT.

The J gene is TRBJ1-5, the V gene TRBV19, with a possible D match to TRBD1 (5 bases). V lost 1 base and J 2 bases, leaving 15 bases between the germline ends. The CDR3 length is 17 residues. Germline V gene data show CDR1 as LNHDA and CDR2 as SQIVND (reference sequence). The CDR3 protein is CASSIGVGALGNQPQHF. For the CDR3, the DNA is TGTGCCAGTAGTATAGGGGTAGGGGCCTTGGGCAATCAGCCCCAGCATTTT.

Only a few counts were recorded for this clone. This sequence joins TRBV13 and TRBJ2-7; 8 bases are shared with TRBD1. Losses at the gene ends were 6 bases for V and 3 bases for J; bases not matched to a gene: 13. The CDR3 totals 16 residues. Per the germline V gene, CDR1 is PRHDT and CDR2 is FYEKMQ (reference sequence). The CDR3: CASRSKGQGNIYEQYF. The CDR3 nucleotides read TGTGCCAGCAGATCCAAAGGACAGGGTAACATCTACGAGCAGTACTTC.

V usage is TRBV6-1 and J usage is TRBJ2-5, with TRBD2 as a possible D gene (5 bases). CDR3 length: 14 amino acids. Germline CDR1 is MNHNS and CDR2 is SASEGT. Trimming left V 4 bases short and J 5 bases short, with 14 bases between. The CDR3 nucleotides are TGTGCCAGCAGTGCTGAACTAGTCTCCGAGACCCAGTACTTC. This translates into CASSAELVSETQYF.

In DNA form, the CDR3 reads TGTGCCAGCAGCCTCGGGTCACCCCTCCACTTT. Protein: CASSLGSPLHF. The chain combines TRBV11-2 with TRBJ1-6; D gene ambiguous. V was shortened by 5 bases and J by 10 bases, with 6 bases between the two germline ends. The CDR3 is 11 amino acids. The germline CDR1 and CDR2 sequences are SGHAT and FQNNGV.

This clone was seen a handful of times. The chain couples TRBV6-5 to TRBJ1-1, with 9 bases identical to TRBD1. V lost 4 bases to trimming and J lost 5 bases; unmatched junction nucleotides: 5. The CDR3 has 14 residues. Germline CDR1 is MNHEY and CDR2 is SVGAGI. The CDR3 DNA sequence: TGTGCCAGCAGTTTACAGGGGGCAGGGACTGAAGCTTTCTTT. Residues: CASSLQGAGTEAFF.

The sample holds a few counts of this clone. The chain is built from TRBV6-5 and TRBJ1-4; a possible D gene is TRBD1 (6 bases). CDR1 and CDR2 (germline): MNHEY, SVGAGI. This CDR3 has 13 amino acids. V was clipped by 7 bases and J by 7 bases, with 13 bases between them. For the CDR3, the DNA is TGTGCCAGCAACAGGGAGGGGAGTGAAAAACTGTTTTTT. This translates into CASNREGSEKLFF.

Notes on this clone: The junction shows a germline mismatch at one end, possibly a read error. The chain is built from TRBV7-8 and TRBJ1-2, with D maybe TRBD1 (6 bases). CDR1 and CDR2 (germline): SGHVS, FQNEAQ. This CDR3 is 12 amino acids long. DNA for the CDR3: TGTGCCAGCAGCTCCCCGGGGGGGGCTTCTTTCTTC. It encodes CASSSPGGASFF. Full variable domain (rest looked up from reference TRBV7-8 and TRBJ1-2): GAGVSQSPRYKVAKRGQDVALRCDPISGHVSLFWYQQALGQGPEFLTYFQNEAQLDKSGLPSDRFFAERPEGSVSTLKIQRTQQEDSAVYLCASSSPGGASFFGSGTRLTVV.